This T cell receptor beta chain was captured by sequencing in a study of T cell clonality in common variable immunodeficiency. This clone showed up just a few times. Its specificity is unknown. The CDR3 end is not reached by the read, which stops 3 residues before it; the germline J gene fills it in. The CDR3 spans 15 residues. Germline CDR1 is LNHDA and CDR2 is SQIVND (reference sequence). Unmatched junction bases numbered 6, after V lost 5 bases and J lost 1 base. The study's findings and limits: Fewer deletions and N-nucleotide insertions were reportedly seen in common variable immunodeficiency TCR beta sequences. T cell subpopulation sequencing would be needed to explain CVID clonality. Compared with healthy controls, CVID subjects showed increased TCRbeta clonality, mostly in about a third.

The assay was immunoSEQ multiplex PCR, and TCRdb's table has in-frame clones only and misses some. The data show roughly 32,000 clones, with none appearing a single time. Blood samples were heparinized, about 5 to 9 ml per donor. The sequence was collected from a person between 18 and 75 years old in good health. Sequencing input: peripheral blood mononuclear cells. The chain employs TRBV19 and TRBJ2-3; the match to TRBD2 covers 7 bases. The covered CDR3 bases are TGTGCCAGTAGTCAGGCTAGCGGCCGCACAGATACG. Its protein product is CASSQASGRTDT. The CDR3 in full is CASSQASGRTDTQYF. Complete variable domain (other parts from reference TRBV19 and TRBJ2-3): DGGITQSPKYLFRKEGQNVTLSCEQNLNHDAMYWYRQDPGQGLRLIYYSQIVNDFQKGDIAEGYSVSREKKESFPLTVTSAQKNPTAFYLCASSQASGRTDTQYFGPGTRLTVL.